The 15 T cell receptor beta chains given below trace back to one sample, sequenced in a study of T-cell reconstitution after alpha-beta-depleted transplantation in children. Unique molecular identifiers were used to barcode this TCRbeta library. TCRdb re-analysed the PCR reads in MiXCR, keeping a single row per CDR3 protein. The sample contains approximately 220,000 distinct CDR3 sequences, about a sixth of which appear only once. This material consisted of PBMCs, mostly from graft donor cells, taken 360 days after TCRalphabeta/CD19-depleted stem cell transplant. All receptors come from a male patient between 2 and 9 years old who had a stem cell transplant for acute lymphoblastic leukemia, so the T cells may come from the graft donor.

This chain uses TRBV10-1 with TRBJ2-3; D possibly corresponds to TRBD2 (5 bases). The CDR3 consists of 15 residues. The germline CDR1 and CDR2 sequences are WNHNN and SYGVQD (reference sequence). The germline V and J ends were trimmed by 3 bases and 4 bases, with 14 bases remaining between them. CDR3 sequence (DNA): TGCGCCAGCAGTGAAGCTAGCAGTTGGTCAGATACGCAGTATTTT. This sequence encodes CASSEASSWSDTQYF.

This clonotype was found a few times. This sequence joins TRBV28 and TRBJ2-3, with 8 bases fitting TRBD2. Germline CDR1 reads MDHEN; CDR2 reads SYDVKM. Trimming cost V 6 bases and J 4 bases; bases outside gene matches: 9. This CDR3 has 15 residues. The CDR3 sequence: CASSQSGGGSDTQYF. In nucleotides, the CDR3 is TGTGCCAGCAGCCAAAGCGGGGGTGGGTCAGATACGCAGTATTTT.

The chain recombines TRBV12-3 or TRBV12-4 with TRBJ2-5, with TRBD2 identical over 7 bases. V gave up 3 bases and J gave up 5 bases; unmatched junction bases: 6. The CDR3 contains 14 residues. The CDR3 protein is CASSFAGEGETQYF. The CDR3 DNA is TGTGCCAGCAGTTTTGCGGGAGAGGGGGAGACCCAGTACTTC.

Ten or more counts support this clonotype. The chain employs TRBV7-2 and TRBJ2-1, with 7 nucleotides matching TRBD1. The ends lost 0 bases at V and 6 bases at J; junction bases unmatched: 8. The CDR3 is 16 residues long. The germline V gene has CDR1 SGHTA and CDR2 FQGNSA. The CDR3, as DNA: TGTGCCAGCAGCTTAGCGGGGACAGCGTCCGGCAATGAGCAGTTCTTC. Translation: CASSLAGTASGNEQFF.

This clonotype occurred a few times. The V call is TRBV28, the J call TRBJ2-5; D not resolved. Trimming left V 6 bases short and J 5 bases short, with 10 bases between. Germline V gene lookup returns CDR1 MDHEN and CDR2 SYDVKM. The CDR3 is 12 amino acids. The CDR3 spells CASSMNRETQYF. CDR3 DNA: TGTGCCAGCAGCATGAACCGGGAGACCCAGTACTTC.

The V call is TRBV7-2, the J call TRBJ1-6; D may be TRBD1 (6 bases). Trimming pared 4 bases from V and 5 bases from J, leaving 12 bases between. Germline loops: CDR1 SGHTA, CDR2 FQGNSA. CDR3 length: 15 amino acids. The CDR3 is CASSSRTADNSPLHF. The CDR3 DNA sequence: TGTGCCAGCAGCTCCAGGACAGCCGATAATTCACCCCTCCACTTT.

This chain joins TRBV12-3 or TRBV12-4 and TRBJ1-5, with D possibly matching TRBD1 (5 bases). Trimming removed 3 bases at V and 5 bases at J, with 11 bases between. The CDR3 length is 14 residues. The CDR3 coding sequence is TGTGCCAGCAGTTTCGGCAGGGACCATCAGCCCCAGCATTTT. The encoded protein is CASSFGRDHQPQHF.

The chain combines TRBV7-9 with TRBJ2-3, with TRBD1 matching 10 bases. Per the germline V gene, CDR1 is SEHNR and CDR2 is FQNEAQ (reference sequence). This CDR3 has 17 residues. J was trimmed by 6 bases and V by 4 bases; bases with no gene match: 13. The CDR3 sequence: CASSSKGGTGAADTQYF. CDR3 coding DNA: TGTGCCAGCAGCTCGAAGGGGGGGACAGGGGCGGCGGATACGCAGTATTTT. The whole variable domain, filled in from reference TRBV7-9 and TRBJ2-3, reads DTGVSQNPRHKITKRGQNVTFRCDPISEHNRLYWYRQTLGQGPEFLTYFQNEAQLEKSRLLSDRFSAERPKGSFSTLEIQRTEQGDSAMYLCASSSKGGTGAADTQYFGPGTRLTVL.

This clonotype was recorded a few times. The chain employs TRBV4-3 and TRBJ2-7, with D tentatively TRBD2 (6 bases). This CDR3 has 16 amino acids. The germline CDR1 and CDR2 sequences are LGHNA and YSLEER. V lost 0 bases and J lost 7, with 19 bases in between. CDR3 sequence reads: CASSQDQSSHGGEQYF. For the CDR3, the DNA is TGCGCCAGCAGCCAAGATCAATCTTCGCACGGAGGGGAGCAGTACTTC.

The table lists this clonotype with a few counts. This chain uses TRBV7-8 with TRBJ2-1; the D is unclear. The CDR3 extends over 13 amino acids. Germline values: CDR1 SGHVS, CDR2 FQNEAQ. V lost 5 bases and J lost 2, with 7 bases in between. The chain's CDR3 is CASSPAAYNEQFF. The CDR3, as DNA: TGTGCCAGCAGCCCCGCAGCCTACAATGAGCAGTTCTTC.

This clonotype showed up many times. This rearrangement joins TRBV9 to TRBJ2-7; D is perhaps TRBD1 (5 bases). Trimming stripped 3 bases from V and 1 base from J, with 11 bases between. This CDR3 has 14 amino acids. Germline lookup yields CDR1 SGDLS and CDR2 YYNGEE. CDR3 nucleotide sequence: TGTGCCAGCAGCGCCAGACAGTTATCCTACGAGCAGTACTTC. It is translated as CASSARQLSYEQYF.

The chain couples TRBV2 to TRBJ2-2; D is uncertain. Deletions cut 3 bases from V and 6 bases from J, with 8 bases between. Looked up from germline, CDR1 is SNHLY and CDR2 is FYNNEI. The CDR3 is 13 residues long. DNA of the CDR3: TGTGCCAGCAGTGATAGGGTGCCCGGGGAGCTGTTTTTT. Translated, it gives CASSDRVPGELFF.

This clonotype was observed a few times. CDR3 bases: TGCGCCAGCAGCTTGGCTGTCCGCCAACACTACGAGCAGTACTTC. The encoded protein is CASSLAVRQHYEQYF. The V and J genes are TRBV5-1 and TRBJ2-7; D not resolved. Between the trimmed V and J ends, which lost 0 bases and 3 bases, there was a span of 13 bases. The CDR3 loop spans 15 amino acids. The germline CDR1 and CDR2 sequences are SGHRS and YFSETQ.

The V call is TRBV20-1, the J call TRBJ2-7; D might be TRBD2 (6 bases). Trimming pared 3 bases from V and 6 bases from J, leaving 21 bases between. CDR1 and CDR2 (germline): DFQATT, SNEGSKA (reference sequence). This CDR3 region has 15 residues. CDR3 in amino acids: CSASTSTSPGPEQYF. The CDR3 region has the DNA TGCAGTGCTAGTACCAGCACTAGCCCGGGCCCCGAGCAGTACTTC.

This clonotype appeared many times. The chain employs TRBV7-9 and TRBJ1-6; 9 bases are shared with TRBD1. The V gene's germline CDR1 is SEHNR and CDR2 FQNEAQ (reference sequence). The J segment lost 16 bases and the V segment lost 5 bases, leaving 12 bases of the junction unmatched. This CDR3 region has 14 residues. CDR3 DNA sequence: TGTGCCAGCAGCCTGTCTTCCGGGACAGGGAGTCTCCACTTT. Translating gives CASSLSSGTGSLHF.